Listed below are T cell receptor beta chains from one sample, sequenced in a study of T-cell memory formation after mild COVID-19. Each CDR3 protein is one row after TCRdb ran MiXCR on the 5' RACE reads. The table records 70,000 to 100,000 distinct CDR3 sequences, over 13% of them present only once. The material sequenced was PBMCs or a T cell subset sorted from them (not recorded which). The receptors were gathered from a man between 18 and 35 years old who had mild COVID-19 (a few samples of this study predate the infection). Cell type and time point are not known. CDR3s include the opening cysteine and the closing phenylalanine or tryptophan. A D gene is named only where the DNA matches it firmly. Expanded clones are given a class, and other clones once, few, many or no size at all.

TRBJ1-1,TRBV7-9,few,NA,CASRATGWNTEAFF,TGTGCCAGCAGAGCTACAGGGTGGAACACTGAAGCTTTCTTT
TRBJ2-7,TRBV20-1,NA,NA,CSARREASYEQYF,TGCAGTGCTAGGCGGGAAGCGTCCTACGAGCAGTACTTC
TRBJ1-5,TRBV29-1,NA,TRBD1,CSCRDREGQPQHF,TGCAGCTGCCGGGACAGGGAAGGACAGCCCCAGCATTTT
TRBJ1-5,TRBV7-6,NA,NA,CASSLGASYQPQHF,TGTGCCAGCAGCTTAGGGGCATCGTATCAGCCCCAGCATTTT
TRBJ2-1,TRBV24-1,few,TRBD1,CATAVTGGYNEQFF,TGTGCCACCGCCGTCACAGGGGGATACAATGAGCAGTTCTTC
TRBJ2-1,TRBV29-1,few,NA,CSVGGVETKIYNEQFF,TGCAGCGTCGGGGGAGTGGAAACTAAAATTTACAATGAGCAGTTCTTC
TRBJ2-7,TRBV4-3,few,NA,CASSQEWTVSYEQYF,TGCGCCAGCAGCCAAGAGTGGACGGTCTCCTACGAGCAGTACTTC
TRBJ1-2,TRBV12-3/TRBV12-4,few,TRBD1,CASSTGGVGYGYTF,TGTGCCAGCAGCACAGGGGGCGTTGGATATGGCTACACCTTC
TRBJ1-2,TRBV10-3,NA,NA,CAINPLAGSYGYTF,TGTGCCATCAATCCTCTCGCAGGATCCTATGGCTACACCTTC
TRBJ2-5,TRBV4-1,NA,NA,CASSQVTSLETQYF,TGCGCCAGCAGCCAAGTAACTAGTCTGGAGACCCAGTACTTC
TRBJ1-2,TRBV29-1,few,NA,CSVERQGGYTF,TGCAGCGTTGAGAGGCAGGGAGGCTACACCTTC
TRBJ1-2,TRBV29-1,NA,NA,CSVVNGFPYGYTF,TGCAGCGTTGTTAACGGGTTCCCCTATGGCTACACCTTC
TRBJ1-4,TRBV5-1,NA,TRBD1,CASSRHQGGTTNEKLFF,TGCGCCAGCAGCCGGCACCAGGGGGGAACAACTAATGAAAAACTGTTTTTT
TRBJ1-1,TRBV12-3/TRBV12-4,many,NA,CASSFLPGTGTEAFF,TGTGCCAGCAGTTTTCTACCGGGCACGGGCACTGAAGCTTTCTTT
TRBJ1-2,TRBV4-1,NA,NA,CASSQDVGGNYGYTF,TGCGCCAGCAGCCAAGATGTTGGCGGTAACTATGGCTACACCTTC
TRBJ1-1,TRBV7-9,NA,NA,CASSGGMNTEAFF,TGTGCCAGCAGCGGAGGGATGAACACTGAAGCTTTCTTT
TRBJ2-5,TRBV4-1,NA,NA,CASSQDGNRPSATQYF,TGCGCCAGCAGCCAAGATGGGAACCGTCCTTCGGCGACCCAGTACTTC
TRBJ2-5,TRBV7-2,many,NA,CASSQDGGATQYF,TGTGCCAGCAGCCAAGATGGGGGCGCGACCCAGTACTTC
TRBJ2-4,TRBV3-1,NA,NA,CASSPTGGIAKNIQYF,TGTGCCAGCAGCCCGACAGGCGGGATTGCCAAAAACATTCAGTACTTC
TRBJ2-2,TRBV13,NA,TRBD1,CASSLDRASTGELFF,TGTGCCAGCAGCCTAGACAGGGCTAGCACCGGGGAGCTGTTTTTT
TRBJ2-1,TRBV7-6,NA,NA,CASSLAVNLNNEQFF,TGTGCCAGCAGCTTAGCCGTGAACCTGAACAATGAGCAGTTCTTC
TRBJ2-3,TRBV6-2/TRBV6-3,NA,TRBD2,CASSRTSDAAQYF,TGTGCCAGCAGCCGGACTAGTGACGCCGCGCAGTATTTT
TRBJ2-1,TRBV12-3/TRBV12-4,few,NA,CASSFTEAPSSYNEQFF,TGTGCCAGCAGTTTTACGGAAGCGCCCAGCTCCTACAATGAGCAGTTCTTC
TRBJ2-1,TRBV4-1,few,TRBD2,CASSHLGTSGRNEQFF,TGCGCCAGCAGCCACCTCGGGACTAGCGGTAGAAATGAGCAGTTCTTC
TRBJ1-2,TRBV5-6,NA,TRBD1,CASSLPAGGYYGYTF,TGTGCCAGCAGCTTACCCGCAGGGGGTTACTATGGCTACACCTTC
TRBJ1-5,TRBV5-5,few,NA,CASSRQIGQSFVYQPQHF,TGTGCCAGCAGCCGCCAAATTGGACAGAGTTTTGTCTATCAGCCCCAGCATTTT
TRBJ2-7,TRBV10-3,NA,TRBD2,CAINERGAAYEQYF,TGTGCCATCAACGAGCGGGGGGCCGCCTACGAGCAGTACTTC
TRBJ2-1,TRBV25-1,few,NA,CASSVLENNEQFF,TGTGCCAGCAGTGTTCTAGAGAACAATGAGCAGTTCTTC
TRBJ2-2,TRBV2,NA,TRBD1,CASSEIWDSPTGELFF,TGTGCCAGCAGTGAAATTTGGGACAGCCCCACCGGGGAGCTGTTTTTT
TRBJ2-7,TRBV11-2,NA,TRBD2,CASSQLAGPSYEQYF,TGTGCCAGCAGCCAACTAGCGGGGCCCTCCTACGAGCAGTACTTC
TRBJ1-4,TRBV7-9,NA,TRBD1,CASCPGQGVEKLFF,TGTGCCAGCTGCCCGGGACAGGGGGTCGAAAAACTGTTTTTT
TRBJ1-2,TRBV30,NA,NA,CAWSFNLQGLNYGYTF,TGTGCCTGGAGTTTCAATTTACAGGGACTAAACTATGGCTACACCTTC
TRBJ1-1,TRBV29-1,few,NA,CSVEDPGNTEAFF,TGCAGCGTTGAAGATCCCGGGAACACTGAAGCTTTCTTT
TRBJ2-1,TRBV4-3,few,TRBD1,CASSHDRVAQEQFF,TGCGCCAGCAGCCATGACAGGGTAGCTCAGGAGCAGTTCTTC
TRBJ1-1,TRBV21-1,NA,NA,CASVLQLGEAFF,TGTGCCAGCGTTTTACAGTTGGGTGAAGCTTTCTTT
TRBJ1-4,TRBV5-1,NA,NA,CASSLLDRGNEKLFF,TGCGCCAGCAGCTTGTTGGACCGCGGCAATGAAAAACTGTTTTTT
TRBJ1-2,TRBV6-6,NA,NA,CASSYSPNNRVTIYGYTF,TGTGCCAGCAGTTACTCGCCCAACAACAGGGTCACTATCTATGGCTACACCTTC
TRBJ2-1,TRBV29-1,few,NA,CSVEGYSYNEQFF,TGCAGCGTTGAAGGTTACTCCTACAATGAGCAGTTCTTC
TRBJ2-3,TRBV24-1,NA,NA,CATSDLQGRDSTDTQYF,TGTGCCACCAGTGATTTGCAGGGCAGGGATAGTACAGATACGCAGTATTTT
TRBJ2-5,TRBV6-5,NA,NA,CASSYFGSEETQYF,TGTGCCAGCAGTTACTTCGGTAGTGAGGAGACCCAGTACTTC
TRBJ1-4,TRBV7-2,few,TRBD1,CASSTGQGVNEKLFF,TGTGCCAGCAGCACTGGACAGGGGGTTAATGAAAAACTGTTTTTT
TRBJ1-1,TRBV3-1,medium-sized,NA,CASSHPAWNTEAFF,TGTGCCAGCAGCCACCCCGCATGGAACACTGAAGCTTTCTTT
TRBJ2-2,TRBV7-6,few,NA,CASSLQGRAVGELFF,TGTGCCAGCAGCCTGCAGGGCAGGGCTGTCGGGGAGCTGTTTTTT
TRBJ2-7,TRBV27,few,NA,CASRLSLDTYEQYF,TGTGCCAGCAGATTGTCCCTCGATACCTACGAGCAGTACTTC
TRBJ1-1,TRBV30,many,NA,CALEGMNTEAFF,TGTGCCTTAGAGGGAATGAACACTGAAGCTTTCTTT
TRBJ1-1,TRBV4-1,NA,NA,CASSQVGELAEAFF,TGCGCCAGCAGCCAAGTAGGAGAATTGGCTGAAGCTTTCTTT
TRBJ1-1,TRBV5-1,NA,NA,CASSFVPQQGTSEAFF,TGCGCCAGCAGTTTCGTCCCCCAACAGGGAACTTCTGAAGCTTTCTTT